This TCR beta chain was recorded in a study of T cell responses to AZD1222 COVID-19 vaccine. In regard to this clone: Its antigen remains unknown.

Germline lookup yields CDR1 SNHLY and CDR2 FYNNEI. Unmatched junction bases numbered 3, after V lost 6 bases and J lost 1 base. The CDR3 spans 14 residues. Method: immunoSEQ multiplex PCR; TCRdb's copy keeps in-frame clones and lacks some. The table records some 110,000 clones, about nine tenths of them present only once. General observations from the study: The CD4 TCRs associated with vaccination extended across spike and predominated at 160-218 and 743-854. At baseline, seropositivity was found in only five or six AZD1222 recipients.

The sequences come from peripheral blood, collected on day 0 of AZD1222 vaccination. V gene TRBV2 combines with J gene TRBJ1-1; 9 nucleotides line up with TRBD1. This TCR was recovered from an adult in good health. CDR3 bases: TGTGCCAGCAGGGCACAGGGGGCGAACACTGAAGCTTTCTTT. Its translation: CASRAQGANTEAFF.